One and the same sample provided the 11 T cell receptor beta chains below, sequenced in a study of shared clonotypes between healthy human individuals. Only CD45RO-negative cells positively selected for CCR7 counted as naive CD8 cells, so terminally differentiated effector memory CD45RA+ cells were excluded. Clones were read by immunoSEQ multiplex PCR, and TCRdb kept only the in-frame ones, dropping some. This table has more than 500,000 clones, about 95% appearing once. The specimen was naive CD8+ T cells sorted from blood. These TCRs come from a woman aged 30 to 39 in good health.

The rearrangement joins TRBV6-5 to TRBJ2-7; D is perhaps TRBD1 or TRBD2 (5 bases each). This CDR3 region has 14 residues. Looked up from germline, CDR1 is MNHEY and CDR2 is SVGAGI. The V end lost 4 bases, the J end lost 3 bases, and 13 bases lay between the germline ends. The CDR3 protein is CASSSSGPDYEQYF. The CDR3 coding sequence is TGTGCCAGCAGTTCCTCGGGACCTGACTACGAGCAGTACTTC.

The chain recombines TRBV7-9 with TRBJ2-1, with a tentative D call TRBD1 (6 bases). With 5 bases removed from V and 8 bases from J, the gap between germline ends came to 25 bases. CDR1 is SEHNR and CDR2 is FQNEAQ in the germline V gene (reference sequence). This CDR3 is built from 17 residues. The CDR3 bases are TGTGCCAGCAGCCTAGGAGGTGAGGGGGATTCTGAAGATGAGCAGTTCTTC. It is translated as CASSLGGEGDSEDEQFF.

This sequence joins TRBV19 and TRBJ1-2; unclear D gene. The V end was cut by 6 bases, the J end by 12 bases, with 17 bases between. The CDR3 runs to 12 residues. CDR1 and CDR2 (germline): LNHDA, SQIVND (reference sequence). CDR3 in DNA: TGTGCCAGTAGCATCTCCAGGTTTCGTAACACCTTC. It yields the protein CASSISRFRNTF.

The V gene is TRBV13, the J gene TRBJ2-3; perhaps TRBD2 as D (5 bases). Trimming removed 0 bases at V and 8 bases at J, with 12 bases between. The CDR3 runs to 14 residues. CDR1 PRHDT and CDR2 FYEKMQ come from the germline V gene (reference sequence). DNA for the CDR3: TGTGCCAGCAGCTTAGGTAAAGGGAGAGTTACGCAGTATTTT. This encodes CASSLGKGRVTQYF.

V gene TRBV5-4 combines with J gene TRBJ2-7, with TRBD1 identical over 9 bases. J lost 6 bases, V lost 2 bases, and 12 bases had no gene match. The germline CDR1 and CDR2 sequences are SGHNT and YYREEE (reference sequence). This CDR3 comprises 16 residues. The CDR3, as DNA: TGTGCCAGCAGCTTACCCCCCGGGACAGGGATCGGCGAGCAGTACTTC. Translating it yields CASSLPPGTGIGEQYF.

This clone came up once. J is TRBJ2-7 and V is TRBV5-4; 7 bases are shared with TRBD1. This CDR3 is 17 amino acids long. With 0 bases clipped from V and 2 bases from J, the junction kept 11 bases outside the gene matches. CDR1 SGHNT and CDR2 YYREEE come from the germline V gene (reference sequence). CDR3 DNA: TGTGCCAGCAGCTTGGGATCCGGGACAGCCTCCACCTACGAGCAGTACTTC. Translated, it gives CASSLGSGTASTYEQYF.

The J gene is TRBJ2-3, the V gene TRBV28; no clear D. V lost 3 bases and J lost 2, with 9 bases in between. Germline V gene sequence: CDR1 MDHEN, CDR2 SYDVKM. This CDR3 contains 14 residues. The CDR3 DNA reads TGTGCCAGCAGTTTTTTACAGACCACAGATACGCAGTATTTT. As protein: CASSFLQTTDTQYF.

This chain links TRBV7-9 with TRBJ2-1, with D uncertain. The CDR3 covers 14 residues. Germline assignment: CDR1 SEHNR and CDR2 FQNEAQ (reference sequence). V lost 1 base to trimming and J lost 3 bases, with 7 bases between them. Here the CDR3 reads CASSLVEVYNEQFF. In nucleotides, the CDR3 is TGTGCCAGCAGCTTAGTTGAGGTCTACAATGAGCAGTTCTTC.

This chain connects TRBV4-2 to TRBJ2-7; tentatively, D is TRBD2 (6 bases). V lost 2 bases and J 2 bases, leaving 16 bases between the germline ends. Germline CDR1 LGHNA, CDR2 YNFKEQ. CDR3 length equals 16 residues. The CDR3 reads CASSQTPTGATYEQYF. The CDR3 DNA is TGTGCCAGCAGCCAAACTCCCACGGGAGCGACCTACGAGCAGTACTTC.

In nucleotides, the CDR3 is TGTGCCAGCAGCCAGAGGGAGACCCAGTACTTC. Its protein is CASSQRETQYF. This chain connects TRBV11-2 to TRBJ2-5; unclear D gene. Germline V CDR1 and CDR2: SGHAT, FQNNGV. V was cut by 5 bases and J by 5 bases, with 6 bases left in between. This CDR3 is 11 amino acids long.

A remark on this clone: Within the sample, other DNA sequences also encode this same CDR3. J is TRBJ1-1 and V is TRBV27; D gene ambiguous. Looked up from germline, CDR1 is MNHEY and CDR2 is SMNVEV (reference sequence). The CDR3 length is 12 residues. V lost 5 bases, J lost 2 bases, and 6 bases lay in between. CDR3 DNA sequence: TGTGCCAGCAGTGGTGGAAACACTGAAGCTTTCTTT. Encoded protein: CASSGGNTEAFF.